The 7 T cell receptor beta chains below all came from one sample that was sequenced in a study of T cell repertoires in cytomegalovirus infection. For these TCRs, the target antigens are not known. TCRdb redid the calling of the reads with MiXCR, one entry per CDR3 protein. The sample carries some 500,000 distinct CDR3 sequences, 30% to 40% recorded once. Material: cultured PBMCs, obtained from culture after CMV antigen stimulation. These receptors came from a human donor in good health (CMV status not recorded). Some clones in this sample may be carry-over from other donors' samples.

The genes are TRBV25-1 and TRBJ2-3; perhaps TRBD1 as D (6 bases). Trimming removed 6 bases from V and 7 bases from J, with 11 bases in between. Germline assignment: CDR1 MGHDK and CDR2 SYGVNS. The CDR3 covers 12 residues. CDR3 protein: CASSLQGNTQYF. CDR3 coding DNA: TGTGCCAGCAGCCTACAGGGAAATACGCAGTATTTT.

The chain has TRBV20-1 and TRBJ1-1; D possibly corresponds to TRBD1 (5 bases). The CDR3 totals 15 residues. Germline assignment: CDR1 DFQATT and CDR2 SNEGSKA (reference sequence). V lost 3 bases and J lost 0, with 14 bases in between. CDR3 sequence: CSARAQGSMNTEAFF. CDR3 coding DNA: TGCAGTGCTAGGGCCCAGGGATCCATGAACACTGAAGCTTTCTTT.

The chain uses TRBV6-5 and TRBJ1-6; 8 positions match TRBD1. The germline V gene encodes CDR1 MNHEY and CDR2 SVGAGI. V shed 9 bases, J shed 7 bases, and the junction held 8 bases outside the gene matches. The CDR3 consists of 14 residues. The CDR3 coding sequence is TGTGCCAGGACGAGCGGGACAGGCAATTCACCCCTCCACTTT. It is translated as CARTSGTGNSPLHF.

To note about this clonotype: The junction and the germline gene differ at one end; a read error may be behind it. The CDR3 DNA reads TGTGCCAGCAGCCCTGGACTAGCGGGAAACTCCTACAATGAGCAGTTGTTC. Its translation: CASSPGLAGNSYNEQLF. V and J are TRBV7-6 and TRBJ2-1; 12 nucleotides match TRBD2. This CDR3 comprises 17 residues. Germline CDR1 is SGHVS and CDR2 is FNYEAQ.

The sample holds a few counts of this clonotype. This chain connects TRBV28 to TRBJ2-1, with 7 bases lining up with TRBD1. The CDR3 length is 16 residues. Germline V gene data show CDR1 as MDHEN and CDR2 as SYDVKM. Trimming took 3 bases from V and 4 from J; bases not matched to a gene: 9. The CDR3: CASSLETGRSYNEQFF. Here the CDR3 DNA reads TGTGCCAGCAGTTTGGAGACAGGGCGGAGTTACAATGAGCAGTTCTTC.

The V call is TRBV25-1, the J call TRBJ2-1; D not resolved. Trimming took 0 bases from V and 6 from J, leaving 6 bases between them. The germline V gene has CDR1 MGHDK and CDR2 SYGVNS. The CDR3 consists of 13 residues. CDR3: CASSEYQSNEQFF. The DNA of the CDR3 is TGTGCCAGCAGTGAATATCAGTCCAATGAGCAGTTCTTC. The entire variable domain, with the rest obtained from reference TRBV25-1 and TRBJ2-1, is as follows: EADIYQTPRYLVIGTGKKITLECSQTMGHDKMYWYQQDPGMELHLIHYSYGVNSTEKGDLSSESTVSRIRTEHFPLTLESARPSHTSQYLCASSEYQSNEQFFGPGTRLTVL.

In this sample, this clonotype turned up a few times. J is TRBJ2-2 and V is TRBV19; D not resolved. Trimming removed 6 bases at V and 6 bases at J, with 11 bases between. The CDR3 has 13 amino acids. Germline V lookup: CDR1 LNHDA, CDR2 SQIVND (reference sequence). CDR3 sequence: CASSQLVAGELFF. The CDR3 DNA reads TGTGCCAGTAGCCAACTGGTGGCCGGGGAGCTGTTTTTT.